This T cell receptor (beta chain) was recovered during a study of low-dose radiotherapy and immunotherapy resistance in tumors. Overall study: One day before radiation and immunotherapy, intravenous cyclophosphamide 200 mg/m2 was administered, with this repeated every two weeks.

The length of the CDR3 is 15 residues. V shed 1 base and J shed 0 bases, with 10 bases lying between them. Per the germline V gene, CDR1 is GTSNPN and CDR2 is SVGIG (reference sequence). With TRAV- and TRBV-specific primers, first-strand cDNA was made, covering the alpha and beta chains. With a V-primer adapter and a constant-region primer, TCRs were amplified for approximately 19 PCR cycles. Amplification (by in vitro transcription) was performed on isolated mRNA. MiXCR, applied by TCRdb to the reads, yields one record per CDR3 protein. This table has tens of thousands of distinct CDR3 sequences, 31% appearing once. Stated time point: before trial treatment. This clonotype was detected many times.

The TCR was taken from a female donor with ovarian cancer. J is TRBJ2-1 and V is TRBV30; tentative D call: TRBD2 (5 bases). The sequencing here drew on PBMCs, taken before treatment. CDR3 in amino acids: CAWSAWRPSYNEQFF. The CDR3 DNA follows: TGTGCCTGGAGTGCATGGAGGCCCTCCTACAATGAGCAGTTCTTC.